This T cell receptor (beta chain) was found in a study of T cell changes during pregnancy in multiple sclerosis. The protocol was immunoSEQ multiplex PCR, while the TCRdb copy is restricted to in-frame clones and leaves out a portion. The table lists 75,000 to 100,000 clones, around 92% of them singletons. V was cut by 7 bases and J by 0 bases, with 10 bases left in between. This CDR3 has 13 amino acids. The germline CDR1 and CDR2 sequences are SQVTM and ANQGSEA. The sequence was obtained from a female donor with multiple sclerosis, enrolled in a pregnancy study. The material sequenced was peripheral blood, taken after pregnancy. The V gene is TRBV29-1, the J gene TRBJ2-1; no definite D call. The CDR3 loop is CSASTDSYNEQFF. CDR3 nucleotides: TGCAGCGCTTCTACTGACTCCTACAATGAGCAGTTCTTC.